Many counts were recorded for the clone carrying this TCR beta chain. Its antigen is not known. The source of the sample is a study of Graves' ophthalmopathy and Graves' hyperthyroidism. CDR1 is SNHLY and CDR2 is FYNNEI in the germline V gene. The CDR3 is made up of 15 amino acids. Trimming took off 6 bases at V and 2 bases at J, with 17 bases between the two ends. As the template, RNA transcripts were used to amplify TCR beta CDR3 regions. The first-round RT-PCR employed HTBI primers together with the Qiagen OneStep RT-PCR kit. A multiplex PCR was then performed as the second round. In TCRdb, the multiplex PCR reads were re-called with MiXCR into one record per CDR3 protein. The repertoire has some 520,000 distinct CDR3 sequences, 13% to 15% of them found once; the top ten carry 9.5% to 10%. Study-wide results and caveats: Among expanded thyroid clonotypes above 0.001 frequency, most also occurred in blood.

All donors with ophthalmopathy were recorded as having moderate-to-severe activity, CAS ≥3, NOSPECS ≥4 and a duration under 3 months. Other autoimmune diseases, uncontrolled infections, pregnancy or lactation ruled patients out of participation. Sequencing used blood. The sequence was obtained from a woman aged 30 to 39 with Graves' ophthalmopathy. The J gene is TRBJ2-7, the V gene TRBV2; a weak D match, TRBD1 (5 bases). The CDR3 DNA reads TGTGCCAGCAGATTCGACAGCTCTCCTACCTACGAGCAGTACTTC. Residues: CASRFDSSPTYEQYF. Combining the CDR3 with reference TRBV2 and TRBJ2-7 gives the whole variable domain EPEVTQTPSHQVTQMGQEVILRCVPISNHLYFYWYRQILGQKVEFLVSFYNNEISEKSEIFDDQFSVERPDGSNFTLKIRSTKLEDSAMYFCASRFDSSPTYEQYFGPGTRLTVT.